This T cell receptor (beta chain) was documented in a study of blood T cells in healthy people across ages. Study details: For every two T cells, template switching captured about one barcoded beta molecule.

Regarding the study as a whole: Unknown CMV status may confound age-related changes in expanded clones. When one million T cells were used, diversity estimates were thought to be underestimates.

This clonotype was counted only a few times. The antigen is unknown. A second PCR, run for roughly 7 to 12 cycles, used a sample-barcoded 5' primer plus a J-beta primer mix. Per sample, CDR3-containing paired-end reads numbered at least 2.5 million. Each CDR3 protein gets one entry after TCRdb re-called the 5' RACE reads with MiXCR. The sample lists 850,000 to 1,100,000 distinct CDR3 sequences, about two fifths seen once, with less than 15% in the top ten. V gave up 7 bases and J gave up 2 bases, with 14 bases separating them. Germline CDR1 reads LNHDA; CDR2 reads SQIVND (reference sequence). The CDR3 is 14 residues long.

The rearrangement uses TRBV19 and TRBJ1-2; D not resolved. This sequence originates from a man in his late teens or twenties in good health. Sample: blood. The CDR3 loop is CASTTDGWNYGYTF. The CDR3 coding sequence is TGTGCCAGTACCACGGACGGTTGGAACTATGGCTACACCTTC.